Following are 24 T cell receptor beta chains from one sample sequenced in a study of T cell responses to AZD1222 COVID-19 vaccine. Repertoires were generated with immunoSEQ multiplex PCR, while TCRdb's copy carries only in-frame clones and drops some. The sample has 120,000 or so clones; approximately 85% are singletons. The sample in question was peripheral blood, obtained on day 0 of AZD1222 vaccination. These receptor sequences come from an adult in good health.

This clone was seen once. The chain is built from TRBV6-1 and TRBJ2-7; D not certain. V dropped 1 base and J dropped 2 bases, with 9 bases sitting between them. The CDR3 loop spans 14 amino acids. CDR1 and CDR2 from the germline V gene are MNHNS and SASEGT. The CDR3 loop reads CASSEGDLAYEQYF. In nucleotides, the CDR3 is TGTGCCAGCAGTGAAGGTGATCTAGCCTACGAGCAGTACTTC.

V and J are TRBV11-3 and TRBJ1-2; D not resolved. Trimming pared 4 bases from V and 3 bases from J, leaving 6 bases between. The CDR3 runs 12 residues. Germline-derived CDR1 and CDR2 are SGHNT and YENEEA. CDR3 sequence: CASSSPDYGYTF. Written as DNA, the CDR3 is TGTGCCAGCAGCTCGCCAGACTATGGCTACACCTTC.

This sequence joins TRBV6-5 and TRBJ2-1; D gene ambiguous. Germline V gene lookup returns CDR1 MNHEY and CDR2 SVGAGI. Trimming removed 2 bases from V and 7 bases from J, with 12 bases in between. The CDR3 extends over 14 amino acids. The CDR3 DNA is TGTGCCAGCAGTTACCTAGGACGAGCAAATGAGCAGTTCTTC. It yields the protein CASSYLGRANEQFF.

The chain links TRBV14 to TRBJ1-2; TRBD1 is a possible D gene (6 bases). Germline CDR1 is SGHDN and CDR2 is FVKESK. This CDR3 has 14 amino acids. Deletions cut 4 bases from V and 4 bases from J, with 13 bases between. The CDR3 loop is CASSPQGYVYGYTF. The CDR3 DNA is TGTGCCAGCAGCCCCCAGGGGTACGTCTATGGCTACACCTTC.

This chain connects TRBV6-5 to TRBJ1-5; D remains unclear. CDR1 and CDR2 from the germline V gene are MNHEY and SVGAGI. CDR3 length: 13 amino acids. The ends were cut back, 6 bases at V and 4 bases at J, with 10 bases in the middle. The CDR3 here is CASSRAFNQPQHF. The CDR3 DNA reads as TGTGCCAGCAGCCGAGCCTTTAATCAGCCCCAGCATTTT.

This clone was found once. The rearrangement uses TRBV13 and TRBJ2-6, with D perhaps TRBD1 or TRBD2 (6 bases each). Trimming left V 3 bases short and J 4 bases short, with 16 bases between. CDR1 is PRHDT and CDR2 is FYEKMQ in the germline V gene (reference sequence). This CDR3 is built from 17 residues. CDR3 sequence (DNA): TGTGCCAGCAGCTTTGCAGGGAACGGGGGCGGGGCCAACGTCCTGACTTTC. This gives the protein CASSFAGNGGGANVLTF.

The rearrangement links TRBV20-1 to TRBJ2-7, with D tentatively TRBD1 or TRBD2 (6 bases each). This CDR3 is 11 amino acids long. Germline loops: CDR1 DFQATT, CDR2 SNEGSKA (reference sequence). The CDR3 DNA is TGCAGGGCGGGACATAACTACGAGCAGTACTTC. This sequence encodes CRAGHNYEQYF.

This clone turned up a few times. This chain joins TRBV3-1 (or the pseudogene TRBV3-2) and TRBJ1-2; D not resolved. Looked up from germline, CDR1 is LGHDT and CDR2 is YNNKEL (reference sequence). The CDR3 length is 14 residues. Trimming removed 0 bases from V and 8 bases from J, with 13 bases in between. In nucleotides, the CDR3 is TGTGCCAGCAGCCAAGACAACAGCTTCGGCGGCTACACCTTC. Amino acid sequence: CASSQDNSFGGYTF.

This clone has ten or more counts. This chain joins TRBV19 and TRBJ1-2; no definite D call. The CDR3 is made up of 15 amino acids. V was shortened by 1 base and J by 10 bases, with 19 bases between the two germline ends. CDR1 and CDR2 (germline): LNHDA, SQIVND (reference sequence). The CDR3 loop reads CASSIGREANNYYTF. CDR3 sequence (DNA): TGTGCCAGTAGTATAGGTAGGGAAGCCAACAACTACTACACCTTC.

The CDR3 region is CASSQDLGGAETQYF. CDR3 in DNA: TGTGCCAGCAGCCAAGATTTAGGGGGAGCGGAGACCCAGTACTTC. V and J are TRBV14 and TRBJ2-5; perhaps TRBD1 as D (6 bases). This CDR3 has 15 residues. V was cut by 0 bases and J by 5 bases, with 13 bases left in between. Germline V gene data show CDR1 as SGHDN and CDR2 as FVKESK.

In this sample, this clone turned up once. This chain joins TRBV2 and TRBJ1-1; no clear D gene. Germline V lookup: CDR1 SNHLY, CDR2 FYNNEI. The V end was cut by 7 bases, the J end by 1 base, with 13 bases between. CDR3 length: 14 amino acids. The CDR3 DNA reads TGTGCCAGCACCCCCTCGGACGGGAACACTGAAGCTTTCTTT. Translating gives CASTPSDGNTEAFF.

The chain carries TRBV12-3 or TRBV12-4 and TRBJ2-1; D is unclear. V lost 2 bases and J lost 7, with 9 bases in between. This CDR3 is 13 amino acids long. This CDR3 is CASSLWPPNEQFF. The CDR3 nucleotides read TGTGCCAGCAGTTTATGGCCACCAAATGAGCAGTTCTTC.

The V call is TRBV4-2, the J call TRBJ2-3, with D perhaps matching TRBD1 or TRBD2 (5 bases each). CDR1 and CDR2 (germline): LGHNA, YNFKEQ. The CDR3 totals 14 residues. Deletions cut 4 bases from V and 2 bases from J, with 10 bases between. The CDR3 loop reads CASSPGTLTDTQYF. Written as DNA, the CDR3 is TGTGCCAGCAGCCCCGGGACCCTCACAGATACGCAGTATTTT.

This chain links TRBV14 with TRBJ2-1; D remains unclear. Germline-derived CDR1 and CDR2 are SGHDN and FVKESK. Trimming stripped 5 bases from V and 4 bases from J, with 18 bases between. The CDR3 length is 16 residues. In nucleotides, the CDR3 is TGTGCCAGCAGCGACCAAAAGGGTTTCGCGTACAATGAGCAGTTCTTC. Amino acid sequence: CASSDQKGFAYNEQFF.

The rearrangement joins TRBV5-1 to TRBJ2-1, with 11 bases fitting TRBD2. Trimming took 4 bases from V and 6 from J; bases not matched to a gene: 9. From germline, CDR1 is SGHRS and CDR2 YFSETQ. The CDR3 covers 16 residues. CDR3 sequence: CASSLPGGTSGNEQFF. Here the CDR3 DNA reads TGCGCCAGCAGCCTACCGGGGGGGACTAGCGGCAATGAGCAGTTCTTC.

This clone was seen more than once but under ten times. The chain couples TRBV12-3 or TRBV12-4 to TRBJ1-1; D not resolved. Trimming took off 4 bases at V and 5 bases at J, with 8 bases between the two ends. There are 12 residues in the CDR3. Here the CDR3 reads CASSSGETEAFF. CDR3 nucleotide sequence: TGTGCCAGCAGTTCCGGAGAGACTGAAGCTTTCTTT.

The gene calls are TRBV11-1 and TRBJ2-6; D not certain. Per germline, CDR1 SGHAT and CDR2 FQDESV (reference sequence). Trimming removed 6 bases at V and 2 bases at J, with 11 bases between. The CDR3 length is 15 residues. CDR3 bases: TGTGCCAGCAGACCCTTCGGTACTGGGGCCAACGTCCTGACTTTC. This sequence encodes CASRPFGTGANVLTF.

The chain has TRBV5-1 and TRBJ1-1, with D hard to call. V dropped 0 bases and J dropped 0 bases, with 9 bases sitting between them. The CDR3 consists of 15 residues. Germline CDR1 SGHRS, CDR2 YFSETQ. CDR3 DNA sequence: TGCGCCAGCAGCTTGGACCCGGCAATGAACACTGAAGCTTTCTTT. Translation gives CASSLDPAMNTEAFF.

The CDR3 DNA reads as TGTGCCAGCAGCTCAGGGACTAGCGGGGGGGCCGAGGGGACCCAGTACTTC. It encodes CASSSGTSGGAEGTQYF. This chain connects TRBV5-5 to TRBJ2-5; 16 bases match TRBD2. CDR3 length: 17 amino acids. V was pared by 3 bases and J by 7 bases, with 9 bases of the junction left unmatched. CDR1 and CDR2 (germline): SGHKS, YYEKEE (reference sequence).

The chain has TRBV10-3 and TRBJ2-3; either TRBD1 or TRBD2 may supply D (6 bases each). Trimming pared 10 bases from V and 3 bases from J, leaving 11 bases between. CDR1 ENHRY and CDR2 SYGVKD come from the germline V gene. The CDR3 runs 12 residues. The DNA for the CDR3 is TGTGCCACCGGGGGCTCTACAGATACGCAGTATTTT. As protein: CATGGSTDTQYF.

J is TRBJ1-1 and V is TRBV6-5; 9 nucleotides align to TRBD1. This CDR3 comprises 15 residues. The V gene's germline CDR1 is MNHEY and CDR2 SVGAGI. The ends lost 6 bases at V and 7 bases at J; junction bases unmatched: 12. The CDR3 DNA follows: TGTGCCAGCAGCCCGGACAGGGGATGGAATAGTGAAGCTTTCTTT. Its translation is CASSPDRGWNSEAFF.

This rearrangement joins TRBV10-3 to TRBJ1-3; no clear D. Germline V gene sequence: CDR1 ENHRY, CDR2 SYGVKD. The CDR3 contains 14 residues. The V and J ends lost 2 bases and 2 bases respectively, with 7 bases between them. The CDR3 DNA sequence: TGTGCCATCAGTGAGAGAGCGGCTGGAAACACCATATATTTT. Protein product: CAISERAAGNTIYF.

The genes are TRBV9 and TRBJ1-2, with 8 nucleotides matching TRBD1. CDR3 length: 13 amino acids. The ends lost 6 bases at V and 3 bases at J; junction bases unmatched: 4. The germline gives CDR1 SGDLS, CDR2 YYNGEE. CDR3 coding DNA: TGTGCCAGCACCCCAGGGGGCTACTATGGCTACACCTTC. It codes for CASTPGGYYGYTF.

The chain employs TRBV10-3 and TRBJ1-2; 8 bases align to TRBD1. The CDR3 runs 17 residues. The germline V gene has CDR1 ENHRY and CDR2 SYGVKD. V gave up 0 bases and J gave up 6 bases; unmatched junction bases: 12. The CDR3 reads CAISESIIDRGKDGYTF. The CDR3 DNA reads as TGTGCCATCAGTGAGTCGATTATAGACAGGGGTAAGGATGGCTACACCTTC.